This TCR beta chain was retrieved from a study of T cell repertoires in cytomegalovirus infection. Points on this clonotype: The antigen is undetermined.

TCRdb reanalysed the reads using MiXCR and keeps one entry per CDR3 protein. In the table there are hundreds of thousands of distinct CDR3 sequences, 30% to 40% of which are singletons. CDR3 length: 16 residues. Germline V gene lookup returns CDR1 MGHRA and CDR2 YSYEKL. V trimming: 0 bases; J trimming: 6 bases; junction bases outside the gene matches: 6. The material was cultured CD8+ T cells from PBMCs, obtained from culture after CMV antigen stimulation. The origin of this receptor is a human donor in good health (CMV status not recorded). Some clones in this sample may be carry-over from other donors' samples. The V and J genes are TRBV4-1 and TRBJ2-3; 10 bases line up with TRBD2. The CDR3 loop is CASSQEKRGGGDTQYF. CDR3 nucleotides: TGCGCCAGCAGCCAAGAGAAGCGGGGGGGAGGGGATACGCAGTATTTT.